The 4 T cell receptor beta chains listed next were all sequenced from one sample in a study of blood T cell repertoires in COVID-19. TCRdb keeps only in-frame clones here, not all; method: immunoSEQ multiplex PCR. The sample shows about 370,000 clones, 80% to 90% of them seen only once. Specimen: PBMCs or T cells enriched from blood (not recorded which). These TCRs come from a man between 18 and 35 years old who had recovered from COVID-19.

The chain couples TRBV5-1 to TRBJ1-6; 8 bases are a match to TRBD1. CDR1 and CDR2 from the germline V gene are SGHRS and YFSETQ. The CDR3 has 16 residues. V lost 3 bases and J lost 10; bases outside the gene matches: 12. The CDR3 sequence is CASSSETGGESSPLHF. As DNA, the CDR3 is TGCGCCAGCAGCTCCGAAACAGGGGGAGAGTCCTCACCCCTCCACTTT.

V usage is TRBV7-4 and J usage is TRBJ1-3; D perhaps matches TRBD1 (6 bases). V was clipped by 2 bases and J by 1 base, with 6 bases between them. The CDR3 sequence is 14 residues long. Germline CDR1 SGHVT, CDR2 SQSDAQ. The CDR3 sequence is CASSLQGSGNTIYF. The CDR3 DNA reads as TGTGCCAGCAGCTTACAGGGGTCTGGAAACACCATATATTTT.

The chain employs TRBV7-2 and TRBJ2-2; 7 bases are a match to TRBD1. V shed 5 bases and J 6 bases; nucleotides not matched to a gene: 6. Germline-derived CDR1 and CDR2 are SGHTA and FQGNSA. The CDR3 runs to 14 residues. The chain's CDR3 is CASSDQGVAGELFF. As DNA, the CDR3 is TGTGCCAGCAGCGATCAGGGGGTAGCCGGGGAGCTGTTTTTT.

The chain joins TRBV7-3 to TRBJ2-7, with 9 bases aligning to TRBD2. This CDR3 spans 15 amino acids. Germline assignment: CDR1 SGHTA and CDR2 FQGTGA. Trimming removed 1 base from V and 2 bases from J; junction bases left unmatched: 3. DNA for the CDR3: TGTGCCAGCAGCTTAAGGGCGGGAGGGCCCTACGAGCAGTACTTC. Translating gives CASSLRAGGPYEQYF. The variable domain in full, with the rest retrieved from reference TRBV7-3 and TRBJ2-7, is GAGVSQTPSNKVTEKGKYVELRCDPISGHTALYWYRQSLGQGPEFLIYFQGTGAADDSGLPNDRFFAVRPEGSVSTLKIQRTERGDSAVYLCASSLRAGGPYEQYFGPGTRLTVT.